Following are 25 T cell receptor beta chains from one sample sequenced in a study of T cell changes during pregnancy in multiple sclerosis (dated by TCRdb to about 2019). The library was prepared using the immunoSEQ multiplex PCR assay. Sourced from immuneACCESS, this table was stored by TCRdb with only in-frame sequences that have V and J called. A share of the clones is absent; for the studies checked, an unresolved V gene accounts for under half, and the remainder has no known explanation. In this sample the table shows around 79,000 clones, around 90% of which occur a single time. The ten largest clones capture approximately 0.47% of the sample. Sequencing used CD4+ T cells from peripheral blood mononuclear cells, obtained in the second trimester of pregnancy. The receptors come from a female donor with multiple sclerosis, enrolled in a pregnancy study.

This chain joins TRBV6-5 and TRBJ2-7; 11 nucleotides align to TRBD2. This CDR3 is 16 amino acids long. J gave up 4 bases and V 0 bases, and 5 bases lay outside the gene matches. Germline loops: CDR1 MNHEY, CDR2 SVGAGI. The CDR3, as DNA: TGTGCCAGCAGTTACTCAAGACTAGCGGGACTGTACGAGCAGTACTTC. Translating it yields CASSYSRLAGLYEQYF.

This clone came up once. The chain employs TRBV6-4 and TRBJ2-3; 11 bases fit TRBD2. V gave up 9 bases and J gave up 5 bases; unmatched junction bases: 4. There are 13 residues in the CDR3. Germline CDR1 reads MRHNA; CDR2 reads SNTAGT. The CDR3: CASSSGGLDTQYF. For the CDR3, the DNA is TGTGCCAGTTCTAGCGGGGGGTTAGATACGCAGTATTTT.

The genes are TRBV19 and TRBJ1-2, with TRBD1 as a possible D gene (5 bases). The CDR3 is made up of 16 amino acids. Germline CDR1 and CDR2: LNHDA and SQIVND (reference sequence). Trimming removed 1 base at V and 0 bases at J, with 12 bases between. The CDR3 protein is CASSIGGIQANYGYTF. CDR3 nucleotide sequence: TGTGCCAGTAGTATAGGCGGGATACAGGCTAACTATGGCTACACCTTC. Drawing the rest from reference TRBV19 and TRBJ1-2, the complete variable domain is DGGITQSPKYLFRKEGQNVTLSCEQNLNHDAMYWYRQDPGQGLRLIYYSQIVNDFQKGDIAEGYSVSREKKESFPLTVTSAQKNPTAFYLCASSIGGIQANYGYTFGSGTRLTVV.

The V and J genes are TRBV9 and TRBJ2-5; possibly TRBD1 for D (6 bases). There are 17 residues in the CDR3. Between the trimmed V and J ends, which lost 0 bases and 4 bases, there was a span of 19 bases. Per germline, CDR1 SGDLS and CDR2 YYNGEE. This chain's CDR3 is CASSVASYRDRGETQYF. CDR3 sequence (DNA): TGTGCCAGCAGCGTAGCATCATACAGGGATAGAGGAGAGACCCAGTACTTC.

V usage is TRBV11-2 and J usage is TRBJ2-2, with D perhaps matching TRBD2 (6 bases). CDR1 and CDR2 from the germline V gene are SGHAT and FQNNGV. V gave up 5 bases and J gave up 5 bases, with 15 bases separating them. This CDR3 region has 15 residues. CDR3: CASSQSGPGTGELFF. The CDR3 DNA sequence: TGTGCCAGCAGCCAGAGCGGGCCCGGGACCGGGGAGCTGTTTTTT.

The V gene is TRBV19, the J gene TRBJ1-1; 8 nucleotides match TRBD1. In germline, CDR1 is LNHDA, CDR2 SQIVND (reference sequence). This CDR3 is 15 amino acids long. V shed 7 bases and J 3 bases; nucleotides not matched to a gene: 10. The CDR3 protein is CASNLGAGGHTEAFF. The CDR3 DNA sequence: TGTGCCAGTAATCTAGGGGCAGGGGGCCACACTGAAGCTTTCTTT.

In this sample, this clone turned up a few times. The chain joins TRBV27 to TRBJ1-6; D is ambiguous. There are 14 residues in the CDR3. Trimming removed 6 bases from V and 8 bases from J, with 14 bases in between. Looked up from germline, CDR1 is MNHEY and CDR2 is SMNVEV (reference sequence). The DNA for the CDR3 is TGTGCCAGCAGCCGAAAGCGGAGCGATTCACCCCTCCACTTT. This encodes CASSRKRSDSPLHF.

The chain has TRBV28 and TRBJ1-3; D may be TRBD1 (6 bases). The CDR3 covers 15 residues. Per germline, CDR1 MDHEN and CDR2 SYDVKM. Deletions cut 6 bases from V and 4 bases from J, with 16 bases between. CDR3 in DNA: TGTGCCAGCAGGGTCGGGGGGGCGTCCGGAAACACCATATATTTT. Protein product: CASRVGGASGNTIYF.

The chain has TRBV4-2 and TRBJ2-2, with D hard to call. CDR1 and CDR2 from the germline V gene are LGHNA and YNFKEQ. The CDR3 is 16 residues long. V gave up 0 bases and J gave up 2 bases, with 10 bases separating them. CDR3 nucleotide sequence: TGTGCCAGCAGCCAAGATCCCAACAGTAACACCGGGGAGCTGTTTTTT. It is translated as CASSQDPNSNTGELFF.

The CDR3 reads CASSQDGNRVYEQYF. The CDR3 DNA follows: TGCGCCAGCAGCCAAGATGGGAACAGGGTGTACGAGCAGTACTTC. V usage is TRBV4-3 and J usage is TRBJ2-7; D is possibly TRBD1 (6 bases). The V end was cut by 0 bases, the J end by 4 bases, with 13 bases between. The length of the CDR3 is 15 residues. The germline gives CDR1 LGHNA, CDR2 YSLEER.

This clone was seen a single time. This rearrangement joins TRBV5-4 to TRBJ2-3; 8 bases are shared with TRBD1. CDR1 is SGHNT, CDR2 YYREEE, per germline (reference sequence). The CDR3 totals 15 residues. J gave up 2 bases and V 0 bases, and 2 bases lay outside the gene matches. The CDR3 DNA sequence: TGTGCCAGCAGCTTGGCACAGGGGGTCACAGATACGCAGTATTTT. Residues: CASSLAQGVTDTQYF.

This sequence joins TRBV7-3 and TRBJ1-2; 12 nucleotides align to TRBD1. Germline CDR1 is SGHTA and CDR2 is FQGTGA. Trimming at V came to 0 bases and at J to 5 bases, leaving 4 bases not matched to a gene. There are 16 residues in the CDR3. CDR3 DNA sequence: TGTGCCAGCAGCTTAACCGGGACAGGGGGCTTGTATGGCTACACCTTC. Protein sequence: CASSLTGTGGLYGYTF.

The CDR3, as DNA: TGTGCCTGGAGCGGGACAGGGGTGACCGGGGAGCTGTTTTTT. This encodes CAWSGTGVTGELFF. The rearrangement uses TRBV30 and TRBJ2-2, with 10 positions matching TRBD1. Germline CDR1 reads GTSNPN; CDR2 reads SVGIG (reference sequence). CDR3 length: 14 residues. V was clipped by 3 bases and J by 5 bases; unmatched bases: 3. Full variable domain (rest looked up from reference TRBV30 and TRBJ2-2): SQTIHQWPATLVQPVGSPLSLECTVEGTSNPNLYWYRQAAGRGLQLLFYSVGIGQISSEVPQNLSASRPQDRQFILSSKKLLLSDSGFYLCAWSGTGVTGELFFGEGSRLTVL.

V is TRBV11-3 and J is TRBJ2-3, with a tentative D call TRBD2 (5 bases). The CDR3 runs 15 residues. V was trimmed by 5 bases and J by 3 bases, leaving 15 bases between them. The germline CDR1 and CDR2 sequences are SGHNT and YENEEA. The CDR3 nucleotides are TGTGCCAGCAGCCTAGGATACGGAGGTACAGATACGCAGTATTTT. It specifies CASSLGYGGTDTQYF.

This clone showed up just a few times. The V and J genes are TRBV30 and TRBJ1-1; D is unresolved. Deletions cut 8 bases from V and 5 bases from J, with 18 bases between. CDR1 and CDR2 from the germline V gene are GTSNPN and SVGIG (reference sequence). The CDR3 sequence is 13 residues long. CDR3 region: CAARRSGGTEAFF. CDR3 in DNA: TGTGCCGCTAGGAGGTCGGGTGGAACTGAAGCTTTCTTT.

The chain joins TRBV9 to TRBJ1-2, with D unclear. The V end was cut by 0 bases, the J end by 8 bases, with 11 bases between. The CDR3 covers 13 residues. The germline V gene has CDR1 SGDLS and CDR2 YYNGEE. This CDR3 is CASSVGEGRGYTF. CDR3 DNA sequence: TGTGCCAGCAGCGTAGGGGAAGGGAGGGGCTACACCTTC.

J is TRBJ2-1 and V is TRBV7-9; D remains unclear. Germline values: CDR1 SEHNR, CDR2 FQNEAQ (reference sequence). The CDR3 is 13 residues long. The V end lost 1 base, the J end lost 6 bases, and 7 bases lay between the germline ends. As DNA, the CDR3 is TGTGCCAGCAGCTTAGATTTACTCAATGAGCAGTTCTTC. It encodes CASSLDLLNEQFF.

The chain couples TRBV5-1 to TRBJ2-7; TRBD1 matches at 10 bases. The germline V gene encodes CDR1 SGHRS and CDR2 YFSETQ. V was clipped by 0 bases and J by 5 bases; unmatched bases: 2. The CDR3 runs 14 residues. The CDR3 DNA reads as TGCGCCAGCAGCTTGGGACAGGGGGCTCACGAGCAGTACTTC. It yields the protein CASSLGQGAHEQYF.

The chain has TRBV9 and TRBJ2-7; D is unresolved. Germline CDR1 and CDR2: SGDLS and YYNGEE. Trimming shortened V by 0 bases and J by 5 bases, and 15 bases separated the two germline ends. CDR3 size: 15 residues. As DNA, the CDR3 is TGTGCCAGCAGCGTAGGAGGTCGCGAAGCCCACGAGCAGTACTTC. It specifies CASSVGGREAHEQYF. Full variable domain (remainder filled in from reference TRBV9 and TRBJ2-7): DSGVTQTPKHLITATGQRVTLRCSPRSGDLSVYWYQQSLDQGLQFLIQYYNGEERAKGNILERFSAQQFPDLHSELNLSSLELGDSALYFCASSVGGREAHEQYFGPGTRLTVT.

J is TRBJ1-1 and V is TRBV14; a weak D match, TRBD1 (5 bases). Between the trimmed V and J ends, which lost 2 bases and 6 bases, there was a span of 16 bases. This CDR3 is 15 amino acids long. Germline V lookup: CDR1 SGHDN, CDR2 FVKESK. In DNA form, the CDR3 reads TGTGCCAGCAGCCAAAGGGGCCTTAGTGCATCTGAAGCTTTCTTT. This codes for CASSQRGLSASEAFF.

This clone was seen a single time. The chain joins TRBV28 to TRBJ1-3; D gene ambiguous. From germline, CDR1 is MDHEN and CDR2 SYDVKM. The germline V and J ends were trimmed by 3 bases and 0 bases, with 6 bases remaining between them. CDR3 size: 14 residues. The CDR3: CASSFSVSGNTIYF. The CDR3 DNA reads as TGTGCCAGCAGTTTCAGCGTCTCTGGAAACACCATATATTTT.

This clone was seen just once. The CDR3 protein is CATLPADRGNWNTEAFF. The CDR3 bases are TGTGCCACCCTTCCTGCGGACAGGGGAAATTGGAACACTGAAGCTTTCTTT. This chain links TRBV10-3 with TRBJ1-1, with 9 positions matching TRBD1. The germline V gene has CDR1 ENHRY and CDR2 SYGVKD. The CDR3 totals 17 residues. V trimming: 10 bases; J trimming: 1 base; junction bases outside the gene matches: 16.

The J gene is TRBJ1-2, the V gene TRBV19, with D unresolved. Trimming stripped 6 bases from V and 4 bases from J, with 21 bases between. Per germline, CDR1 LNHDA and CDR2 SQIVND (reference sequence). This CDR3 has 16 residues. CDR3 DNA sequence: TGTGCCAGTAGCCCCGTCTTCACCGGGGTGGTCTATGGCTACACCTTC. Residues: CASSPVFTGVVYGYTF.

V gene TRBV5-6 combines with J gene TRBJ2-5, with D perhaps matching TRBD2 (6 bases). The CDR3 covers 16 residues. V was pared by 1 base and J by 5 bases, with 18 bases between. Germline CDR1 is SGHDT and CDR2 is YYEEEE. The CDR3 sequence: CASSLYLGVGGETQYF. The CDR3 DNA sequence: TGTGCCAGCAGCTTGTATCTCGGGGTTGGGGGGGAGACCCAGTACTTC.

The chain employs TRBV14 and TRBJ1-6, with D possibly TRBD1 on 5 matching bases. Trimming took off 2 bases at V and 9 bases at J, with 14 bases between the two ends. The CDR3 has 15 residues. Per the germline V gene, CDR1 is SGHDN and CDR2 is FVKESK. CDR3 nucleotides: TGTGCCAGCAGCCAAATCTCAGGGTTTGGTTCACCCCTCCACTTT. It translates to CASSQISGFGSPLHF.